This TCR beta chain was profiled in a study of blood T cell repertoires in COVID-19. The assay was immunoSEQ multiplex PCR, and TCRdb's table has in-frame clones only and misses some. The repertoire holds some 220,000 clones, with around 84% as singletons. Sequences were obtained from peripheral blood. The receptor was derived from a man aged 45-65 years with active or convalescent COVID-19.

CDR3 in amino acids: CASSSPGCRGTLMGAFF. The CDR3 DNA sequence: TGTGCCAGCAGCTCGCCGGGGTGCAGGGGCACCCTAATGGGGGCTTTCTTT. V gene TRBV21-1 combines with J gene TRBJ1-1; the table calls TRBD1, which could not be checked here. TRBV21-1 is termed a pseudogene. The CDR3 spans 17 residues.